This TCR beta chain was sequenced during a study of spatial heterogeneity in lung cancer. In TCRdb, the 5' RACE reads were re-called with MiXCR into one record per CDR3 protein. The profile shows approximately 12,000 distinct CDR3 sequences, 5.5% to 8% of them singletons. The time point is: sample taken at primary tumor resection. The input material, whole RNA from tumor, nontumor lung or frozen PBMC, was sequenced unsorted. This clonotype appeared many times. Germline CDR1 is SGHDT and CDR2 is YYEEEE. V was clipped by 1 base and J by 5 bases, with 4 bases between them. The CDR3 contains 11 residues. The clonotype was recovered from a male donor with early-stage non-small cell lung cancer. Sequences were derived from normal lung tissue next to the tumor, sampled at surgery. The chain couples TRBV5-6 to TRBJ2-7; unclear D gene. This CDR3 reads CASSLYDEQYF. The CDR3 DNA reads TGTGCCAGCAGCTTGTATGACGAGCAGTACTTC. Variable domain in full (rest from reference TRBV5-6 and TRBJ2-7): DAGVTQSPTHLIKTRGQQVTLRCSPKSGHDTVSWYQQALGQGPQFIFQYYEEEERQRGNFPDRFSGHQFPNYSSELNVNALLLGDSALYLCASSLYDEQYFGPGTRLTVT.